The 22 T cell receptor beta chains in this list originate from one sample, sequenced in a study of blood T cell repertoires in COVID-19. Clones were sequenced by immunoSEQ multiplex PCR, and TCRdb holds only the in-frame ones, with some missing. Counted here are around 280,000 clones, around 90% occurring once; the ten biggest clones make up around 1.7%. The sequenced sample was PBMCs or T cells enriched from blood (not recorded which). The receptors here all came from a woman younger than 30 with acute COVID-19.

This rearrangement joins TRBV2 to TRBJ1-5, with 8 positions matching TRBD1. This CDR3 has 20 residues. CDR1 SNHLY and CDR2 FYNNEI come from the germline V gene. The J segment lost 0 bases and the V segment lost 0 bases, leaving 13 bases of the junction unmatched. This CDR3 reads CASSEAGQGKAIGSNQPQHF. CDR3 coding DNA: TGTGCCAGCAGTGAAGCCGGACAGGGTAAGGCTATTGGTAGCAATCAGCCCCAGCATTTT.

The chain recombines TRBV11-1 with TRBJ2-2; 8 nucleotides agree with TRBD2. Germline lookup yields CDR1 SGHAT and CDR2 FQDESV (reference sequence). This CDR3 has 15 residues. The trim removed 0 bases at V and 5 bases at J, leaving 2 bases unmatched. CDR3 loop: CASSLASGTTGELFF. CDR3 bases: TGTGCCAGCAGCTTAGCTAGCGGGACGACCGGGGAGCTGTTTTTT.

The V call is TRBV27, the J call TRBJ2-1, with TRBD2 matching over 11 bases. This CDR3 comprises 17 residues. The junction had 10 bases not matched to a gene; V was cut back by 7 bases and J by 2 bases. From germline, CDR1 is MNHEY and CDR2 SMNVEV (reference sequence). The CDR3 coding sequence is TGTGCCAGCACCCCCCACTCGACTAGCGGGGCCTACAATGAGCAGTTCTTC. It codes for CASTPHSTSGAYNEQFF.

The CDR3 sequence: CASSGSGSSYNEQFF. The DNA for the CDR3 is TGTGCCAGCAGCGGAAGCGGGAGCTCCTACAATGAGCAGTTCTTC. The chain recombines TRBV9 with TRBJ2-1; 8 bases are a match to TRBD2. After removal of 3 bases from V and 0 bases from J, the junction contained 2 bases not matched to a gene. This CDR3 contains 15 residues. CDR1 and CDR2 (germline): SGDLS, YYNGEE.

The rearrangement uses TRBV24-1 and TRBJ1-2; perhaps TRBD1 as D (5 bases). CDR1 is KGHDR, CDR2 SFDVKD, per germline. With 3 bases removed from V and 6 bases from J, the gap between germline ends came to 13 bases. The CDR3 sequence is 14 residues long. CDR3 nucleotide sequence: TGTGCCACCAGTGATCCCCACGAAGGGGATGGCTACACCTTC. This codes for CATSDPHEGDGYTF.

This clone was observed a single time. The chain recombines TRBV13 with TRBJ2-5, with 8 bases aligning to TRBD1. This CDR3 region has 16 residues. Trimming removed 5 bases from V and 2 bases from J; junction bases left unmatched: 10. Germline V gene data show CDR1 as PRHDT and CDR2 as FYEKMQ (reference sequence). This CDR3 reads CASSGSDRATQETQYF. In DNA form, the CDR3 reads TGTGCCAGCAGCGGCTCGGACAGGGCTACGCAAGAGACCCAGTACTTC.

DNA of the CDR3: TGCGCCAGCAGTGACAGGTTTAGCAATCAGCCCCAGCATTTT. Its translation: CASSDRFSNQPQHF. The chain uses TRBV4-1 and TRBJ1-5; D is perhaps TRBD1 (6 bases). V was trimmed by 6 bases and J by 0 bases, leaving 9 bases between them. This CDR3 has 14 residues. Per the germline V gene, CDR1 is MGHRA and CDR2 is YSYEKL.

The chain carries TRBV30 and TRBJ1-1; D call uncertain. Between the trimmed V and J ends, which lost 4 bases and 3 bases, there was a span of 6 bases. Germline loops: CDR1 GTSNPN, CDR2 SVGIG (reference sequence). CDR3 length: 11 amino acids. CDR3 bases: TGTGCCTGGAATTGGCACACTGAAGCTTTCTTT. This encodes CAWNWHTEAFF.

The chain is built from TRBV5-1 and TRBJ2-6, with 9 bases identical to TRBD1. Trimming took 4 bases from V and 2 from J; bases not matched to a gene: 7. CDR1 SGHRS and CDR2 YFSETQ come from the germline V gene. This CDR3 has 17 amino acids. CDR3: CASSPITGGTGANVLTF. CDR3 DNA sequence: TGCGCCAGCAGCCCAATCACAGGGGGCACTGGGGCCAACGTCCTGACTTTC. The entire variable domain, with the rest obtained from reference TRBV5-1 and TRBJ2-6, is as follows: KAGVTQTPRYLIKTRGQQVTLSCSPISGHRSVSWYQQTPGQGLQFLFEYFSETQRNKGNFPGRFSGRQFSNSRSEMNVSTLELGDSALYLCASSPITGGTGANVLTFGAGSRLTVL.

This clone was picked up a small number of times. The chain carries TRBV27 and TRBJ2-7, with D possibly TRBD1 on 5 matching bases. The CDR3 covers 16 residues. The V end lost 1 base, the J end lost 1 base, and 14 bases lay between the germline ends. The germline V gene encodes CDR1 MNHEY and CDR2 SMNVEV (reference sequence). The CDR3: CASSLYQQAPSYEQYF. In DNA form, the CDR3 reads TGTGCCAGCAGTTTATACCAACAGGCACCGTCCTACGAGCAGTACTTC.

The rearrangement joins TRBV29-1 to TRBJ2-7; D perhaps matches TRBD2 (7 bases). Germline assignment: CDR1 SQVTM and CDR2 ANQGSEA. Trimming pared 0 bases from V and 3 bases from J, leaving 15 bases between. This CDR3 comprises 15 residues. CDR3 coding DNA: TGCAGCGTTGAAGATCTGGGGGGGCTGAACTACGAGCAGTACTTC. Encoded protein: CSVEDLGGLNYEQYF.

The chain couples TRBV11-3 to TRBJ2-2, with D hard to call. CDR1 and CDR2 (germline): SGHNT, YENEEA. Deletions cut 5 bases from V and 2 bases from J, with 12 bases between. The CDR3 consists of 15 residues. The CDR3 DNA sequence: TGTGCCAGCAGCCCCTATTCCGAAAACACCGGGGAGCTGTTTTTT. Its protein product is CASSPYSENTGELFF.

This chain joins TRBV5-5 and TRBJ2-5, with D tentatively TRBD1 (6 bases). The germline V and J ends were trimmed by 4 bases and 5 bases, with 18 bases remaining between them. The CDR3 length is 15 residues. Germline V gene sequence: CDR1 SGHKS, CDR2 YYEKEE (reference sequence). The chain's CDR3 is CASSPERRTGETQYF. CDR3 coding DNA: TGTGCCAGCAGCCCCGAAAGACGTACAGGGGAGACCCAGTACTTC.

CDR3 protein: CASSLIRDRSSYEQYF. The CDR3, as DNA: TGTGCCAGCAGCTTAATCCGGGACAGGTCCTCCTACGAGCAGTACTTC. The genes are TRBV7-8 and TRBJ2-7; 8 nucleotides line up with TRBD1. After removal of 2 bases from V and 0 bases from J, the junction contained 6 bases not matched to a gene. The CDR3 extends over 16 amino acids. Germline V lookup: CDR1 SGHVS, CDR2 FQNEAQ.

V usage is TRBV5-1 and J usage is TRBJ2-3; D might be TRBD2 (6 bases). Germline loops: CDR1 SGHRS, CDR2 YFSETQ. The CDR3 runs to 15 residues. Trimming shortened V by 6 bases and J by 0 bases, and 14 bases separated the two germline ends. The DNA for the CDR3 is TGCGCCAGCATGGTGTACGGGACTAGCACAGATACGCAGTATTTT. It is translated as CASMVYGTSTDTQYF.

The chain recombines TRBV28 with TRBJ1-1; TRBD1 might be the D (6 bases). The ends were cut back, 5 bases at V and 6 bases at J, with 10 bases in the middle. CDR1 and CDR2 from the germline V gene are MDHEN and SYDVKM. CDR3 size: 12 residues. This CDR3 is CASSRWTAEAFF. The CDR3 DNA sequence: TGTGCCAGCAGTCGATGGACAGCTGAAGCTTTCTTT.

The gene calls are TRBV27 and TRBJ2-7; D remains ambiguous. Between the trimmed V and J ends, which lost 2 bases and 2 bases, there was a span of 7 bases. Germline CDR1 and CDR2: MNHEY and SMNVEV (reference sequence). The CDR3 consists of 13 residues. CDR3 region: CASSLKLAYEQYF. For the CDR3, the DNA is TGTGCCAGCAGTTTAAAGTTAGCCTACGAGCAGTACTTC.

The CDR3 spells CASSAGGSNQPQHF. In DNA, the CDR3 is TGTGCCAGCAGTGCAGGGGGCTCAAATCAGCCCCAGCATTTT. The gene calls are TRBV2 and TRBJ1-5; 8 nucleotides align to TRBD1. V gave up 4 bases and J gave up 4 bases; unmatched junction bases: 3. This CDR3 contains 14 residues. The germline V gene has CDR1 SNHLY and CDR2 FYNNEI.

The chain employs TRBV5-4 and TRBJ2-1, with 9 bases aligning to TRBD2. J gave up 4 bases and V 4 bases, and 6 bases lay outside the gene matches. There are 15 residues in the CDR3. In germline, CDR1 is SGHNT, CDR2 YYREEE (reference sequence). The CDR3 is CASSPGLASYNEQFF. The CDR3 nucleotides read TGTGCCAGCAGCCCGGGACTAGCTTCTTACAATGAGCAGTTCTTC.

This rearrangement joins TRBV19 to TRBJ2-7, with 10 bases aligning to TRBD2. The CDR3 is 16 residues long. Per the germline V gene, CDR1 is LNHDA and CDR2 is SQIVND (reference sequence). The V gene end was trimmed by 0 bases and the J gene end by 7 bases; junction bases not matched to a gene: 9. The CDR3 DNA follows: TGTGCCAGTAGTATAGATCTAGCGGGAGTTCTTGGAGAGCAGTACTTC. Its translation: CASSIDLAGVLGEQYF.

The chain couples TRBV21-1 to TRBJ2-3; the table's D call of TRBD1 was not tested on the DNA. TRBV21-1 is tagged as a pseudogene. The length of the CDR3 is 16 residues. CDR3 protein: CASSTPQGASTDTQYF. The CDR3 region has the DNA TGTGCCAGCAGCACACCACAGGGGGCTAGCACAGATACGCAGTATTTT.

The chain is built from TRBV28 and TRBJ1-2; no definite D call. This CDR3 spans 12 amino acids. Trimming left V 4 bases short and J 8 bases short, with 11 bases between. CDR1 MDHEN and CDR2 SYDVKM come from the germline V gene. CDR3 nucleotides: TGTGCCAGCAGTTCGGCGGGTGGGGGCTACACCTTC. Translating it yields CASSSAGGGYTF.